The 24 T cell receptor beta chains in this list originate from one sample, sequenced in a study of T cell responses to AZD1222 COVID-19 vaccine. The repertoire was sequenced with immunoSEQ multiplex PCR; TCRdb's copy has only in-frame clones and lacks some. This sample has fewer than 130,000 clones, with roughly four fifths found just once. Specimen: peripheral blood, collected on day 0 of AZD1222 vaccination. The receptors were sampled from an adult in good health.

The chain is built from TRBV7-6 and TRBJ2-2; D gene uncertain. The V gene lost 5 bases and the J gene lost 6 bases, with 16 bases spanning the gap. Germline-derived CDR1 and CDR2 are SGHVS and FNYEAQ. The CDR3 consists of 15 residues. DNA of the CDR3: TGTGCCAGCAGCGCCCAAGCGAAACGTCCCGGGGAGCTGTTTTTT. It is translated as CASSAQAKRPGELFF.

The chain uses TRBV27 and TRBJ2-5; 9 bases fit TRBD1. This CDR3 is built from 15 residues. Germline loops: CDR1 MNHEY, CDR2 SMNVEV (reference sequence). V was clipped by 4 bases and J by 5 bases; unmatched bases: 8. CDR3 in DNA: TGTGCCAGCAGTTCCCCGGGACAGGGTATCGAGACCCAGTACTTC. Its protein is CASSSPGQGIETQYF.

This clone was observed a single time. The rearrangement joins TRBV28 to TRBJ1-2, with D possibly being TRBD1 (6 bases). This CDR3 is 12 amino acids long. Germline values: CDR1 MDHEN, CDR2 SYDVKM. Trimming removed 5 bases from V and 4 bases from J, with 8 bases in between. CDR3 in amino acids: CASSGQPYGYTF. CDR3 bases: TGTGCCAGCAGTGGACAGCCCTATGGCTACACCTTC.

This clone was detected once. The chain employs TRBV6-2 or TRBV6-3 and TRBJ2-4, with TRBD2 matching over 13 bases. J lost 0 bases, V lost 2 bases, and 10 bases had no gene match. CDR1 and CDR2 (germline): MNHEY, SVGEGT. CDR3 length equals 20 residues. The CDR3 protein is CASSYRTSGGAGAAKNIQYF. As DNA, the CDR3 is TGTGCCAGCAGTTACCGAACTAGCGGGGGGGCCGGAGCAGCCAAAAACATTCAGTACTTC.

The chain uses TRBV6-5 and TRBJ1-6; 12 bases map to TRBD1. V was pared by 6 bases and J by 9 bases, with 0 bases of the junction left unmatched. Germline loops: CDR1 MNHEY, CDR2 SVGAGI. The CDR3 totals 13 residues. Here the CDR3 DNA reads TGTGCCAGCAGGGGACAGGGGGCTTCACCCCTCCACTTT. Its protein is CASRGQGASPLHF.

CDR3 sequence (DNA): TGTGCCAGCAGCCCGGGACTTCACACCGGGGAGCTGTTTTTT. As protein: CASSPGLHTGELFF. V gene TRBV9 combines with J gene TRBJ2-2; D is possibly TRBD2 (6 bases). CDR3 length: 14 residues. The germline gives CDR1 SGDLS, CDR2 YYNGEE. The V end was cut by 4 bases, the J end by 3 bases, with 10 bases between.

The chain couples TRBV5-5 to TRBJ1-2; D is perhaps TRBD1 (6 bases). Trimming removed 0 bases at V and 0 bases at J, with 15 bases between. CDR3 length: 17 amino acids. Per germline, CDR1 SGHKS and CDR2 YYEKEE (reference sequence). The CDR3 loop is CASSLAGGATTNYGYTF. For the CDR3, the DNA is TGTGCCAGCAGCTTGGCTGGGGGGGCCACGACTAACTATGGCTACACCTTC.

Note on this clone: The junction and the germline gene differ at one end; a read error may be behind it. The rearrangement uses TRBV4-2 and TRBJ1-4; 8 bases are shared with TRBD1. There are 14 residues in the CDR3. Germline V gives CDR1 LGHNA, CDR2 YNFKEQ. The CDR3 here is CASSQGQGNEKLFF. In DNA, the CDR3 is TGTGCCAGCAGTCAAGGACAGGGAAATGAAAAACTGTTTTTT.

DNA for the CDR3: TGCGCCAGCAGCCAACTCGGACTAGCGAACAATGAGCAGTTCTTC. This codes for CASSQLGLANNEQFF. The rearrangement uses TRBV4-1 and TRBJ2-1; 9 nucleotides agree with TRBD2. The CDR3 is made up of 15 amino acids. Germline V gene sequence: CDR1 MGHRA, CDR2 YSYEKL. V dropped 2 bases and J dropped 5; count of bases not matched to a gene: 4.

The chain is built from TRBV23-1 and TRBJ1-4, with 7 positions matching TRBD1. TRBV23-1 is assigned to the ORF class and has an uncertain function. V shed 2 bases and J 3 bases; nucleotides not matched to a gene: 6. The length of the CDR3 is 16 residues. DNA for the CDR3: TGCGCCAGCAGTCAAGCCCGGGACAGTTCTAATGAAAAACTGTTTTTT. This translates into CASSQARDSSNEKLFF.

The chain is built from TRBV5-6 and TRBJ1-5, with D unclear. The germline CDR1 and CDR2 sequences are SGHDT and YYEEEE. The CDR3 runs 13 residues. V dropped 1 base and J dropped 9 bases, with 11 bases sitting between them. The CDR3 loop is CASSLKSDAPQHF. The CDR3 coding sequence is TGTGCCAGCAGCTTGAAGTCCGACGCGCCCCAGCATTTT.

The chain couples TRBV6-4 to TRBJ2-3, with D maybe TRBD1 (5 bases). Trimming took 6 bases from V and 8 from J, leaving 15 bases between them. Per the germline V gene, CDR1 is MRHNA and CDR2 is SNTAGT. This CDR3 has 13 residues. CDR3 in DNA: TGTGCCAGCAGCGCACAGGTGTGGGGTACGCAGTATTTT. It is translated as CASSAQVWGTQYF.

The chain recombines TRBV28 with TRBJ1-5; 7 bases match TRBD1. In germline, CDR1 is MDHEN, CDR2 SYDVKM. The length of the CDR3 is 13 residues. The V and J ends lost 6 bases and 4 bases, in that order; junction bases with no gene match: 3. The CDR3 loop is CASRQGINQPQHF. CDR3 DNA: TGTGCCAGCAGACAGGGGATAAATCAGCCCCAGCATTTT.

The genes are TRBV24-1 and TRBJ2-1; D may correspond to TRBD1 or TRBD2 (5 bases each). This CDR3 spans 12 amino acids. V lost 4 bases and J 7 bases, leaving 7 bases between the germline ends. The V gene's germline CDR1 is KGHDR and CDR2 SFDVKD. CDR3 loop: CATSEGRNEQFF. CDR3 in DNA: TGTGCCACCAGTGAGGGACGGAATGAGCAGTTCTTC.

This chain uses TRBV6-2 or TRBV6-3 with TRBJ2-7; D is perhaps TRBD1 or TRBD2 (5 bases each). This CDR3 is 14 amino acids long. The V and J ends lost 2 bases and 5 bases respectively, with 13 bases between them. CDR1 is MNHEY and CDR2 is SVGEGT in the germline V gene. This chain's CDR3 is CASSYLRGADEQYF. The CDR3 DNA is TGTGCCAGCAGTTACCTGCGAGGGGCGGACGAGCAGTACTTC.

This clone was recorded a few times. This chain uses TRBV21-1 with TRBJ1-2; the table assigns TRBD1, which was not confirmed against the DNA. TRBV21-1 is shown as a pseudogene. The CDR3 length is 18 residues. The CDR3 loop reads CASSGFLDRLAQGYGYTF. The CDR3 region has the DNA TGTGCCAGCAGCGGCTTTTTGGACAGACTTGCGCAGGGCTATGGCTACACCTTC.

This clone was found once. The chain employs TRBV20-1 and TRBJ2-5; D ambiguous. Trimming stripped 5 bases from V and 4 bases from J, with 8 bases between. The CDR3 is 11 amino acids. Germline assignment: CDR1 DFQATT and CDR2 SNEGSKA (reference sequence). CDR3 nucleotides: TGCAGTGCTGAGAGGCTAGAGACCCAGTACTTC. Translation: CSAERLETQYF.

The CDR3 protein is CAWSRKGPNTEAFF. The CDR3 DNA reads TGTGCCTGGAGTCGGAAGGGCCCGAACACTGAAGCTTTCTTT. The gene calls are TRBV30 and TRBJ1-1, with D hard to call. Deletions cut 2 bases from V and 1 base from J, with 11 bases between. In germline, CDR1 is GTSNPN, CDR2 SVGIG (reference sequence). CDR3 length: 14 amino acids. Supplemented by reference TRBV30 and TRBJ1-1, the full variable domain reads SQTIHQWPATLVQPVGSPLSLECTVEGTSNPNLYWYRQAAGRGLQLLFYSVGIGQISSEVPQNLSASRPQDRQFILSSKKLLLSDSGFYLCAWSRKGPNTEAFFGQGTRLTVV.

The gene calls are TRBV5-1 and TRBJ2-1, with 9 bases identical to TRBD2. The length of the CDR3 is 15 residues. Trimming took 0 bases from V and 5 from J; bases not matched to a gene: 3. CDR1 is SGHRS and CDR2 is YFSETQ in the germline V gene. CDR3 protein: CASSLVAGDNNEQFF. CDR3 bases: TGCGCCAGCAGCTTGGTAGCGGGGGACAACAATGAGCAGTTCTTC. Full variable domain (remainder filled in from reference TRBV5-1 and TRBJ2-1): KAGVTQTPRYLIKTRGQQVTLSCSPISGHRSVSWYQQTPGQGLQFLFEYFSETQRNKGNFPGRFSGRQFSNSRSEMNVSTLELGDSALYLCASSLVAGDNNEQFFGPGTRLTVL.

This chain uses TRBV11-2 with TRBJ1-1; D is perhaps TRBD1 (5 bases). CDR3 length equals 14 residues. In germline, CDR1 is SGHAT, CDR2 FQNNGV. The V and J ends lost 3 bases and 1 base respectively, with 9 bases between them. CDR3 loop: CASSFGARNTEAFF. CDR3 DNA sequence: TGTGCCAGCAGCTTTGGGGCAAGGAACACTGAAGCTTTCTTT.

CDR3 residues: CASSTTRTSGREDTQYF. The CDR3 DNA reads as TGTGCCAGCTCAACTACGCGGACTAGCGGGAGGGAAGATACGCAGTATTTT. V is TRBV18 and J is TRBJ2-3, with TRBD2 matching over 15 bases. The CDR3 length is 17 residues. V lost 5 bases and J lost 5; bases outside the gene matches: 8. The V gene's germline CDR1 is KGHSH and CDR2 LQKENI.

The rearrangement links TRBV5-1 to TRBJ1-1; D possibly corresponds to TRBD1 (6 bases). Trimming removed 6 bases from V and 1 base from J, with 10 bases in between. CDR3 length: 13 amino acids. Germline loops: CDR1 SGHRS, CDR2 YFSETQ. The CDR3 DNA sequence: TGCGCCAGCAATCGGGGGCCGAACACTGAAGCTTTCTTT. Translated, it gives CASNRGPNTEAFF.

V and J are TRBV19 and TRBJ1-6; no clear D gene. CDR1 LNHDA and CDR2 SQIVND come from the germline V gene (reference sequence). The V end was cut by 5 bases, the J end by 10 bases, with 15 bases between. This CDR3 comprises 14 residues. As DNA, the CDR3 is TGTGCCAGTAGTGCGCTAGCGTACAACTCACCCCTCCACTTT. Its protein product is CASSALAYNSPLHF.

This rearrangement joins TRBV4-3 to TRBJ1-2; D possibly corresponds to TRBD1 (6 bases). Trimming took off 4 bases at V and 2 bases at J, with 11 bases between the two ends. The CDR3 loop spans 14 amino acids. CDR1 and CDR2 (germline): LGHNA, YSLEER. CDR3 sequence (DNA): TGCGCCAGCAGCCTTACAGGGAAAAACTATGGCTACACCTTC. It yields the protein CASSLTGKNYGYTF.